The rows below give T cell receptor beta chains drawn from one sample of a study of vaccination and CD4 T cells after COVID-19. For these receptors, no antigen is known. TCRdb re-derived calls from the PCR reads in MiXCR, one entry per CDR3 protein. The repertoire holds 15,000 or so distinct CDR3 sequences, with about a fifth as singletons. The sequencing used CD4+ T cells from blood, cultured in vitro, collected before SARS-CoV-2 vaccination. The receptors shown here come from a human donor who received a COVID-19 vaccine. The CDR3 runs from the conserved cysteine through the conserved F or W. The D gene is left open where the match is weak. For some rows the clone size is stated as once, few or many, or as a class when expanded; others skip it.

CASRADRDSYTEAFF | TGTGCCAGTAGGGCCGACCGGGACAGCTACACTGAAGCTTTCTTT | TRBD1 | NA | TRBJ1-1 | TRBV19 | 15
CASSQETTGFRPQHF | TGCGCCAGCAGCCAAGAAACGACAGGTTTTCGGCCCCAGCATTTT | NA | few | TRBJ1-5 | TRBV4-1 | 15
CASSTGGAYGYTF | TGTGCCAGCAGCACAGGGGGCGCCTATGGCTACACCTTC | TRBD1 | few | TRBJ1-2 | TRBV9 | 13
CSGSWYRGRWNEQFF | TGCAGTGGAAGTTGGTACAGGGGGCGATGGAATGAGCAGTTCTTC | TRBD1 | NA | TRBJ2-1 | TRBV20-1 | 15
CASGPLLAGGPDEQFF | TGTGCCAGCGGACCCCTACTAGCGGGGGGGCCCGATGAGCAGTTCTTC | TRBD2 | few | TRBJ2-1 | TRBV6-1 | 16
CATSDLRGQTYYGYTF | TGTGCCACCAGTGATTTGCGAGGACAGACCTACTATGGCTACACCTTC | NA | NA | TRBJ1-2 | TRBV24-1 | 16
CASTRDRVTQYF | TGTGCCAGCACCCGGGACAGGGTCACCCAGTACTTC | TRBD1 | NA | TRBJ2-5 | TRBV6-1 | 12
CASSISNAGHGYTF | TGTGCCAGTAGTATAAGTAACGCAGGCCATGGCTACACCTTC | NA | few | TRBJ1-2 | TRBV19 | 14
CASRLQGPYEQYF | TGTGCCAGCAGGCTACAGGGACCCTACGAGCAGTACTTC | NA | few | TRBJ2-7 | TRBV7-8 | 13
CSAKRQGPYNSPLHF | TGCAGTGCTAAACGACAGGGGCCCTATAATTCACCCCTCCACTTT | TRBD1 | few | TRBJ1-6 | TRBV20-1 | 15
CASSAANTEAFF | TGTGCCAGCAGCGCGGCGAACACTGAAGCTTTCTTT | NA | once | TRBJ1-1 | TRBV9 | 12
CASSPPPAGIYGYTF | TGTGCCAGCTCACCACCCCCGGCAGGCATCTATGGCTACACCTTC | NA | NA | TRBJ1-2 | TRBV18 | 15
CASTFSNQPQHF | TGTGCCAGTACATTTAGCAATCAGCCCCAGCATTTT | NA | NA | TRBJ1-5 | TRBV19 | 12
CATSRVAGDGETQYF | TGTGCCACCAGCAGAGTGGCAGGGGATGGGGAGACCCAGTACTTC | NA | medium-sized | TRBJ2-5 | TRBV15 | 15
CASSYSIVLPEAFF | TGTGCCAGCAGTTACTCGATCGTGCTTCCTGAAGCTTTCTTT | NA | few | TRBJ1-1 | TRBV6-5 | 14
CASSLGGGAGNQPQHF | TGTGCCAGCAGCTTAGGGGGGGGCGCGGGCAATCAGCCCCAGCATTTT | NA | medium-sized | TRBJ1-5 | TRBV7-9 | 16
CASSRLAGGLGDTQYF | TGTGCCAGCAGCCGACTAGCGGGGGGGCTGGGAGATACGCAGTATTTT | TRBD2 | few | TRBJ2-3 | TRBV7-2 | 16
CASSLGGGGTAYNEQFF | TGTGCCAGCAGCTTGGGCGGGGGGGGCACGGCCTACAATGAGCAGTTCTTC | TRBD2 | NA | TRBJ2-1 | TRBV7-8 | 17
CAISEWREKLFF | TGTGCCATCAGTGAGTGGAGGGAAAAACTGTTTTTT | NA | few | TRBJ1-4 | TRBV10-3 | 12
CASSRGQGEDYGYTF | TGTGCCAGCAGTCGGGGACAGGGGGAGGACTATGGCTACACCTTC | TRBD1 | few | TRBJ1-2 | TRBV12-3/TRBV12-4 | 15
CATSDRVGLQPQHF | TGTGCCACCAGTGACAGGGTTGGGCTTCAGCCCCAGCATTTT | NA | medium-sized | TRBJ1-5 | TRBV24-1 | 14
CSAPRASGEKETQYF | TGCAGTGCTCCCCGGGCTAGCGGGGAGAAAGAGACCCAGTACTTC | TRBD2 | few | TRBJ2-5 | TRBV20-1 | 15
CASSQPILTGEDYGYTF | TGTGCCAGCAGTCAACCCATCCTGACAGGGGAGGACTATGGCTACACCTTC | TRBD1 | NA | TRBJ1-2 | TRBV6-2/TRBV6-3 | 17
CAWSEGRGFTDTQYF | TGTGCCTGGAGTGAGGGGCGGGGATTCACAGATACGCAGTATTTT | NA | medium-sized | TRBJ2-3 | TRBV30 | 15
CASSYGGPETQYF | TGTGCCAGCAGTTACGGCGGGCCAGAGACCCAGTACTTC | NA | NA | TRBJ2-5 | TRBV6-5 | 13